Detailed here is one T cell receptor (beta chain). Clones were read by immunoSEQ multiplex PCR, and TCRdb kept only the in-frame ones, dropping some. The sample has about 66,000 clones; roughly 85% are singletons. The data are from a study of OX40 agonist ivuxolimab in advanced cancers. Study background: Every 2 weeks, ivuxolimab was infused into the patients intravenously at between 0.01 and 10 mg/kg. Earlier treatment with anti-PD-1, anti-PD-L1 or anti-CTLA-4 was permitted, and over 35% had received some.

CDR3 size: 16 residues. The germline V gene encodes CDR1 SGHNT and CDR2 YYREEE (reference sequence). V lost 1 base and J 6 bases, leaving 16 bases between the germline ends. Sequences were derived from CD4+ or CD8+ T cells sorted from blood, sampled in a trial of the OX40 agonist ivuxolimab. The V gene is TRBV5-4, the J gene TRBJ2-2; D is unclear. The TCR comes from an adult with an advanced solid tumor such as melanoma, head and neck, liver or kidney cancer. In nucleotides, the CDR3 is TGTGCCAGCAGCTTGATCCGCAGTTTTGCGGCCGGGGAGCTGTTTTTT. Its protein is CASSLIRSFAAGELFF.